The 23 T cell receptor beta chains reported below all come from one sample, sequenced in a study of identical twins. In TCRdb, the 5' RACE reads were re-called with MiXCR into one record per CDR3 protein. Of approximately 300,000 distinct CDR3 sequences listed, roughly 10% are singletons. These data are also associated with another study on yellow fever vaccine responses in identical twins.

The source material was CD8+ T cells sorted from blood. The source is a woman in her late teens or twenties in good health.

The V and J genes are TRBV9 and TRBJ2-7; TRBD2 might be the D (5 bases). Germline V gives CDR1 SGDLS, CDR2 YYNGEE. The CDR3 loop spans 13 amino acids. Trimming removed 0 bases from V and 5 bases from J, with 9 bases in between. The CDR3 coding sequence is TGTGCCAGCAGCGTAGCTGCCGGGGACGAGCAGTACTTC. It specifies CASSVAAGDEQYF.

This clonotype came up many times. This chain links TRBV9 with TRBJ1-2; D uncertain. CDR1 and CDR2 (germline): SGDLS, YYNGEE. Between the trimmed V and J ends, which lost 0 bases and 2 bases, there was a span of 8 bases. The CDR3 extends over 14 amino acids. The CDR3 loop reads CASSVVAANYGYTF. CDR3 bases: TGTGCCAGCAGCGTAGTGGCAGCAAACTATGGCTACACCTTC.

The gene calls are TRBV5-5 and TRBJ2-7; D is undetermined. Trimming pared 9 bases from V and 1 base from J, leaving 14 bases between. The CDR3 consists of 13 residues. Germline V gives CDR1 SGHKS, CDR2 YYEKEE (reference sequence). The CDR3 sequence is CAMSPAVSYEQYF. The CDR3, as DNA: TGTGCCATGAGCCCTGCGGTATCCTACGAGCAGTACTTC.

V gene TRBV7-9 combines with J gene TRBJ1-1; 7 nucleotides agree with TRBD1. Losses at the gene ends were 5 bases for V and 1 base for J; bases not matched to a gene: 7. Germline CDR1 reads SEHNR; CDR2 reads FQNEAQ (reference sequence). This CDR3 contains 15 residues. The CDR3 here is CASSQETGPNTEAFF. The CDR3 DNA reads as TGTGCCAGCAGCCAAGAGACAGGGCCGAACACTGAAGCTTTCTTT.

This clonotype has a handful of counts. This chain links TRBV29-1 with TRBJ2-7, with 12 bases aligning to TRBD1. The V gene end was trimmed by 4 bases and the J gene end by 1 base; junction bases not matched to a gene: 2. From germline, CDR1 is SQVTM and CDR2 ANQGSEA. CDR3 length: 14 residues. This CDR3 is CSVVGQGASYEQYF. DNA of the CDR3: TGCAGCGTTGTGGGACAGGGGGCTTCCTACGAGCAGTACTTC.

There are a few counts of this clonotype. This chain uses TRBV7-9 with TRBJ2-7; D might be TRBD1 or TRBD2, each matching 5 bases. CDR3 length: 11 residues. Per germline, CDR1 SEHNR and CDR2 FQNEAQ (reference sequence). V lost 6 bases and J lost 5, with 8 bases in between. The CDR3 reads CASRGVNEQYF. The CDR3 DNA reads TGTGCCAGCAGGGGGGTGAACGAGCAGTACTTC.

This clonotype was recorded a few times. This sequence joins TRBV27 and TRBJ2-4; no firm D call. This CDR3 contains 15 residues. Germline-derived CDR1 and CDR2 are MNHEY and SMNVEV (reference sequence). V was shortened by 3 bases and J by 5 bases, with 14 bases between the two germline ends. The CDR3 bases are TGTGCCAGCAGTTTGCCCCCCTTGGAACAAAACATTCAGTACTTC. It codes for CASSLPPLEQNIQYF.

The chain recombines TRBV6-1 with TRBJ1-3, with D possibly matching TRBD1 (5 bases). The germline V and J ends were trimmed by 1 base and 3 bases, with 13 bases remaining between them. This CDR3 is built from 16 residues. The germline CDR1 and CDR2 sequences are MNHNS and SASEGT. The CDR3 loop reads CASSEVGAAGGNTIYF. DNA for the CDR3: TGTGCCAGCAGTGAAGTAGGGGCCGCTGGTGGAAACACCATATATTTT.

This clonotype occurred a few times. V gene TRBV7-9 combines with J gene TRBJ2-7; D may be TRBD1 or TRBD2 (5 bases each). Germline V gives CDR1 SEHNR, CDR2 FQNEAQ (reference sequence). V lost 5 bases and J 5 bases, leaving 19 bases between the germline ends. The CDR3 is made up of 15 amino acids. This CDR3 reads CASSKPGRRADEQYF. CDR3 DNA: TGTGCCAGCAGCAAGCCGGGACGACGGGCAGACGAGCAGTACTTC.

The chain uses TRBV5-1 and TRBJ1-1; D not certain. There are 19 residues in the CDR3. The germline CDR1 and CDR2 sequences are SGHRS and YFSETQ. V was cut by 0 bases and J by 0 bases, with 21 bases left in between. CDR3 nucleotides: TGCGCCAGCAGCTTGGGTTTAAACCGGGAGTCCCTCATGAACACTGAAGCTTTCTTT. Translation: CASSLGLNRESLMNTEAFF.

There are many counts of this clonotype. This rearrangement joins TRBV3-1 to TRBJ2-1; TRBD1 or TRBD2 may be the D gene (5 bases each). V shed 3 bases and J shed 5 bases, with 11 bases lying between them. Germline assignment: CDR1 LGHDT and CDR2 YNNKEL (reference sequence). This CDR3 is 14 amino acids long. CDR3 protein: CASSQGTEDNEQFF. The CDR3, as DNA: TGTGCCAGCAGCCAGGGGACGGAAGACAATGAGCAGTTCTTC.

V gene TRBV7-9 combines with J gene TRBJ2-7; perhaps TRBD1 as D (5 bases). The V gene lost 0 bases and the J gene lost 2 bases, with 11 bases spanning the gap. The CDR3 has 15 amino acids. The germline V gene encodes CDR1 SEHNR and CDR2 FQNEAQ (reference sequence). CDR3 residues: CASSLAPGWAYEQYF. In DNA, the CDR3 is TGTGCCAGCAGCTTAGCCCCAGGGTGGGCCTACGAGCAGTACTTC. The whole variable domain, filled in from reference TRBV7-9 and TRBJ2-7, reads DTGVSQNPRHKITKRGQNVTFRCDPISEHNRLYWYRQTLGQGPEFLTYFQNEAQLEKSRLLSDRFSAERPKGSFSTLEIQRTEQGDSAMYLCASSLAPGWAYEQYFGPGTRLTVT.

Ten or more counts support this clonotype. This chain connects TRBV2 to TRBJ2-7; D ambiguous. The CDR3 has 13 residues. V was clipped by 3 bases and J by 0 bases, with 6 bases between them. CDR1 and CDR2 (germline): SNHLY, FYNNEI. Here the CDR3 DNA reads TGTGCCAGCAGTGACGTTAGCTCCTACGAGCAGTACTTC. Protein product: CASSDVSSYEQYF.

This clonotype was found a few times. The chain recombines TRBV6-1 with TRBJ2-1, with TRBD2 as a possible D gene (8 bases). The CDR3 consists of 17 residues. From germline, CDR1 is MNHNS and CDR2 SASEGT. The V and J ends lost 4 bases and 2 bases respectively, with 18 bases between them. CDR3 nucleotide sequence: TGTGCCAGCAGTGTGAATAGGGGGCGGGGGGCCTACAATGAGCAGTTCTTC. Translated, it gives CASSVNRGRGAYNEQFF.

The table lists this clonotype with a few counts. The rearrangement uses TRBV27 and TRBJ2-1, with 7 bases identical to TRBD1. This CDR3 has 13 amino acids. Germline lookup yields CDR1 MNHEY and CDR2 SMNVEV (reference sequence). V lost 3 bases, J lost 7 bases, and 3 bases stayed unmatched. CDR3: CASSLTGTNEQFF. The CDR3 nucleotides read TGTGCCAGCAGTTTGACAGGGACGAATGAGCAGTTCTTC.

This clonotype turned up a few times. The chain recombines TRBV20-1 with TRBJ2-7, with 9 nucleotides matching TRBD1. The CDR3 contains 14 residues. Trimming took 0 bases from V and 2 from J; bases not matched to a gene: 2. Germline CDR1 reads DFQATT; CDR2 reads SNEGSKA (reference sequence). The CDR3 spells CSARDGDRAYEQYF. CDR3 DNA: TGCAGTGCTAGAGATGGGGACAGGGCCTACGAGCAGTACTTC.

In this sample, this clonotype turned up a few times. The gene calls are TRBV30 and TRBJ2-1; D remains ambiguous. The V gene's germline CDR1 is GTSNPN and CDR2 SVGIG (reference sequence). The CDR3 is 12 amino acids. V lost 2 bases and J lost 9, with 11 bases in between. The CDR3 loop is CAWSPSASEQFF. CDR3 DNA sequence: TGTGCCTGGAGTCCCAGCGCAAGTGAGCAGTTCTTC.

This clonotype was detected ten times or more. This chain uses TRBV5-1 with TRBJ2-3; perhaps TRBD2 as D (6 bases). V was pared by 0 bases and J by 1 base, with 9 bases between. The germline V gene has CDR1 SGHRS and CDR2 YFSETQ. The CDR3 is 15 residues long. CDR3 in amino acids: CASSLGGGRTDTQYF. DNA for the CDR3: TGCGCCAGCAGCTTGGGTGGAGGGCGCACAGATACGCAGTATTTT.

This clonotype occurred a few times. The rearrangement uses TRBV7-6 and TRBJ2-7; 8 positions agree with TRBD1. Germline lookup yields CDR1 SGHVS and CDR2 FNYEAQ. The CDR3 spans 15 residues. With V trimmed by 5 bases and J by 3 bases, 9 bases remained unmatched. The CDR3 DNA is TGTGCCAGCAGCGATGGACAGGGCATACTCTACGAGCAGTACTTC. Amino acid sequence: CASSDGQGILYEQYF.

The chain carries TRBV27 and TRBJ2-7; 13 bases match TRBD2. The germline V gene has CDR1 MNHEY and CDR2 SMNVEV (reference sequence). The CDR3 length is 15 residues. V trimming: 6 bases; J trimming: 5 bases; junction bases outside the gene matches: 7. The CDR3 nucleotides are TGTGCCAGCAGGGGCGTTGGACTAGCGGGAGACGAGCAGTACTTC. It encodes CASRGVGLAGDEQYF.

The rearrangement joins TRBV19 to TRBJ2-3; 11 nucleotides align to TRBD1. Per the germline V gene, CDR1 is LNHDA and CDR2 is SQIVND (reference sequence). J gave up 6 bases and V 6 bases, and 8 bases lay outside the gene matches. The CDR3 runs to 15 residues. The CDR3 spells CASRTGQGAFDTQYF. The CDR3 nucleotides read TGTGCCAGTAGGACTGGACAGGGGGCATTTGATACGCAGTATTTT.

The chain has TRBV29-1 and TRBJ2-3; maybe TRBD1 (5 bases). This CDR3 comprises 14 residues. The V end lost 4 bases, the J end lost 0 bases, and 11 bases lay between the germline ends. Germline values: CDR1 SQVTM, CDR2 ANQGSEA. CDR3 sequence reads: CSVAGHRSTDTQYF. The DNA of the CDR3 is TGCAGCGTTGCAGGACACAGAAGCACAGATACGCAGTATTTT.

V gene TRBV28 combines with J gene TRBJ2-7, with D perhaps TRBD2 (6 bases). CDR1 MDHEN and CDR2 SYDVKM come from the germline V gene. Trimming stripped 8 bases from V and 7 bases from J, with 9 bases between. The CDR3 has 10 residues. The CDR3 is CASGGWEQYF. As DNA, the CDR3 is TGTGCCAGCGGGGGGTGGGAGCAGTACTTC.